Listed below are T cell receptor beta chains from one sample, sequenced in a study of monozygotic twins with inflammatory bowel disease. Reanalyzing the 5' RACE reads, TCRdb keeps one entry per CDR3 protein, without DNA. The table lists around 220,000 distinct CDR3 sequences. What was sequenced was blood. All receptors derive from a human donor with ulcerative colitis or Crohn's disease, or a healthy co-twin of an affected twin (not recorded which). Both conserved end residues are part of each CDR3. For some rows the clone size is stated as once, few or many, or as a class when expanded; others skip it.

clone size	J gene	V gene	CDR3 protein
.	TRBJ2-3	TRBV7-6	CTSSTRTGDTQYF
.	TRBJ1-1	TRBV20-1	CSAPVPGRNTEAFF
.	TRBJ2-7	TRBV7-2	CASSITSGQLYGQYF
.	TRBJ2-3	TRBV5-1	CASSLYQGATDTQYF
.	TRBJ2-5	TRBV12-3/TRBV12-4	CASGRGYQETQYF
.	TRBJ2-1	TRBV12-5	CASGLGVRDGVYNEQFF
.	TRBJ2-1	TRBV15	CASSRARGTTYNEQFF
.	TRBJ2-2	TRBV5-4	CASSLGGGQGSSGELFF
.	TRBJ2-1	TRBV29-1	CSAIRGDPYNEQFF
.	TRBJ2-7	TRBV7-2	CASSALAGISYEQYF
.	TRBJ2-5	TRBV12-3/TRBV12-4	CASSRVWGPDREETQYF
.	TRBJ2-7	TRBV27	CASSLFTGYHEQYF
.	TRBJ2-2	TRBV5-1	CASIGAANTGELFF
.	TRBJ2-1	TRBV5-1	CASSLGSGGAYNEQFF
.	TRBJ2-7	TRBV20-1	CSAQPGHLGEQYF
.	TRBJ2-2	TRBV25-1	CASSGRDRVNTGELFF
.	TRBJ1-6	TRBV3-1	CASSQGTALRSPLHF
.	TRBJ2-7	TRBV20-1	CSARGVEQPEYEQYF
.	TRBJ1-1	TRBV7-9	CASSAPGPTYTEAFF
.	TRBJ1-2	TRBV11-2	CASSLVSGTGGARIGGYTF
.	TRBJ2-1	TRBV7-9	CASGLAGVSSSYNEQFF
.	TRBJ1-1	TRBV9	CASSVLQGNTEAFF
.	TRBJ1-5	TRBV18	CASSPAALNQPQHF
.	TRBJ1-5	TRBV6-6	CASSPTNQPQHF
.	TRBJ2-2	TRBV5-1	CASSLGQGTGELFF
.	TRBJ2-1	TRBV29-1	CSVVMSGRDYNEQFF
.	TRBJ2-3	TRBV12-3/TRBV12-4	CASTPQQLSTDTQYF
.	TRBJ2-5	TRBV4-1	CASSQGLSGPSGETQYF
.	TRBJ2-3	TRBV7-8	CASSSRQGASVKEYF
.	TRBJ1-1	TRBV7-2	CASSYDRVNTEAFF
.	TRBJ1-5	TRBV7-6	CASSSATGSSNQPQHF
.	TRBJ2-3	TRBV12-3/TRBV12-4	CASSLWGAPDTQYF
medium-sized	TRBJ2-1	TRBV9	CASSTTGVSNEQFF
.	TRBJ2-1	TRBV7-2	CASSPGLVLGEQFF
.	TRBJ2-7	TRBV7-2	CASSEDRAQQEYF
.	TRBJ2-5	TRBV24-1	CATSDPGLAGVETQYF
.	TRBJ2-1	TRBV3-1	CASSQFGLHNEQFF
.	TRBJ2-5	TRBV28	CASRGPNEETQYF
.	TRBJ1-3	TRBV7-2	CASSSGDFYGNTIYF